This TCR beta chain was sequenced during a study of HIV-infected patients and healthy controls. Study results and caveats: During therapy, HIV-associated CDR3s fell significantly in frequency, while CMV-associated CDR3s did not change significantly. Significantly higher mean Gini indices appeared in HIV-infected repertoires, possibly reflecting oligoclonality.

Roughly three months, about 14 weeks, into antiretroviral therapy, follow-up blood was collected. Whole blood was used without fractionation, so all unsorted peripheral T cells were included. Around 500 ng RNA was reverse transcribed with alpha and beta constant-region primers. Each of the alpha and beta chains got its own library through chain-specific third strand synthesis with indices. A single record per CDR3 protein comes from TCRdb applying MiXCR to the 5' RACE reads. The sample shows some 8,600 distinct CDR3 sequences, 8% to 9.5% of them seen only once. V gave up 1 base and J gave up 4 bases, with 13 bases separating them. Per the germline V gene, CDR1 is SEHNR and CDR2 is FQNEAQ (reference sequence). The CDR3 totals 15 residues. This clonotype turned up a few times. Its antigen is unknown.

The sequence came from an adult with HIV infection. The specimen was blood, collected during antiretroviral therapy. The chain carries TRBV7-9 and TRBJ1-1; D is unresolved. The CDR3 loop is CASSLGSAWGTEAFF. The DNA for the CDR3 is TGTGCCAGCAGCTTAGGGTCCGCTTGGGGCACTGAAGCTTTCTTT.